This T cell receptor (beta chain) was retrieved from a study of cytomegalovirus exposure and HLA in healthy donors. Study-wide points: Researchers reportedly found TCR beta sequences accurately predicted most subjects' HLA-A and HLA-B alleles.

In the case of this clone: Its antigen is unidentified.

The PCR contained 60 Vbeta and 13 Jbeta primers. Sequencing used immunoSEQ multiplex PCR; TCRdb keeps in-frame clones, though not all of them. The sample yields some 170,000 clones, roughly four fifths seen once. The origin of this receptor is a man aged 50-60 years in good health and CMV-seropositive. Sequenced material: PBMCs.

The CDR3 DNA reads TGTGCCAGCGCCCAGGGGACGAGCTCCTACAATGAGCAGTTCTTC. This codes for CASAQGTSSYNEQFF. V and J are TRBV27 and TRBJ2-1; possible D gene TRBD1, 6 bases. Germline V gene data show CDR1 as MNHEY and CDR2 as SMNVEV (reference sequence). V was shortened by 8 bases and J by 0 bases, with 14 bases between the two germline ends. This CDR3 has 15 amino acids.